The T cell receptor (beta chain) described here comes from a study of Graves' ophthalmopathy and Graves' hyperthyroidism. General study results and limits: With a specificity of about 75% and a sensitivity of about 70%, the model predicted ophthalmopathy progression.

CDR3 regions of TCR beta were amplified from RNA transcripts. Investigators did first-round RT-PCR with HTBI primers, then second-round multiplex PCR. TCRdb reprocessed the multiplex PCR reads via MiXCR and lists one record per CDR3 protein. The sample lists about 370,000 distinct CDR3 sequences; 17% were seen once. Ophthalmopathy not arising within 18 months of follow-up defined hyperthyroidism as stable. This clonotype was recorded at least ten times. Its antigen is unidentified. After removal of 5 bases from V and 5 bases from J, the junction contained 9 bases not matched to a gene. CDR1 is SNHLY, CDR2 FYNNEI, per germline. The CDR3 has 17 amino acids.

Sequences were obtained from peripheral blood. The sequence was obtained from an adult woman with stable Graves' hyperthyroidism. This chain links TRBV2 with TRBJ2-2; 12 bases are a match to TRBD2. The CDR3 protein is CASSPPSGRAYTGELFF. For the CDR3, the DNA is TGTGCCAGCAGTCCCCCTAGCGGGAGGGCCTATACCGGGGAGCTGTTTTTT.